These T cell receptor beta chains were read from a single sample in a study of blood T cell repertoires in COVID-19. The assay was immunoSEQ multiplex PCR, and TCRdb's table has in-frame clones only and misses some. The table lists some 100,000 clones, about 91% of them singletons. The sequenced sample was peripheral blood. These receptors were collected from a woman between 65 and 79 years old with acute or convalescent COVID-19. CDR3s include the opening cysteine and the closing phenylalanine or tryptophan. The D gene is left open where the match is weak. Rows give clone size only sometimes, using once, few, many, or a class for an expanded clone.

clone_size	v_call	cdr3_length	j_call	d_call	cdr3_nt	cdr3_aa
-	TRBV6-6	16	TRBJ2-1	TRBD2	TGTGCCAGCAGCCTCTATAGCGGGAGGGTCTTTAATGAGCAGTTCTTC	CASSLYSGRVFNEQFF
-	TRBV5-8	16	TRBJ2-1	TRBD2	TGTGCCAGCAGCTTTGGCAGCGGGAGGCGCTACAATGAGCAGTTCTTC	CASSFGSGRRYNEQFF
-	TRBV5-4	15	TRBJ1-6	-	TGTGCCAGCAGCGTGGACCCGGACAGCTATTCACCCCTCCACTTT	CASSVDPDSYSPLHF
-	TRBV21-1	13	TRBJ2-2	-	TGTGCCAGCAGCGGCAGGGCTGACGGGGAGCTGTTTTTT	CASSGRADGELFF
-	TRBV11-3	13	TRBJ2-7	-	TGTGCCAGCAGCATATCCGTCTCCTACGAGCAGTACTTC	CASSISVSYEQYF
-	TRBV4-1	15	TRBJ2-5	-	TGCGCCAGCAGCCAAGATCGGTTAGCGCAAGAGACCCAGTACTTC	CASSQDRLAQETQYF
once	TRBV5-1	16	TRBJ1-6	-	TGCGCCAGCAGCTTGGATTCTTCCGGAGTTAATTCACCCCTCCACTTT	CASSLDSSGVNSPLHF
once	TRBV4-1	13	TRBJ1-6	TRBD1	TGCGCCAGCCGCCGGGACAGGGATTCACCCCTCCACTTT	CASRRDRDSPLHF
-	TRBV6-4	13	TRBJ1-1	-	TGTGCCAGCAGCCAGACAGGGAACACTGAAGCTTTCTTT	CASSQTGNTEAFF
-	TRBV10-2	15	TRBJ1-5	-	TGCGCCAGCAGTGCGGAGAGCTACTACAATCAGCCCCAGCATTTT	CASSAESYYNQPQHF
-	TRBV18	15	TRBJ2-5	TRBD2	TGTGCCAGCTCACCCGGGACTAGCGGCCAAGAGACCCAGTACTTC	CASSPGTSGQETQYF
once	TRBV10-3	14	TRBJ2-1	-	TGTGCCAGCAAGGAGGGTAGCTCCTACAATGAGCAGTTCTTC	CASKEGSSYNEQFF
-	TRBV5-1	14	TRBJ2-1	-	TGCGCCAGCAGCTTGGCCACAGGATACAATGAGCAGTTCTTC	CASSLATGYNEQFF
-	TRBV30	13	TRBJ2-7	TRBD1	TGTGCCTGGAGGGGACAGGGGCCCTACGAGCAGTACTTC	CAWRGQGPYEQYF
-	TRBV4-1	18	TRBJ2-6	TRBD2	TGCGCCAGCAGCCAAGACTCGCGGGGGGGCGTTGGGGCCAACGTCCTGACTTTC	CASSQDSRGGVGANVLTF
-	TRBV15	15	TRBJ1-2	TRBD1	TGTGCCACCAGCATTGGACAAACAGGGGGGGGTGGCTACACCTTC	CATSIGQTGGGGYTF
-	TRBV6-4	14	TRBJ1-5	TRBD1	TGTGCCAGCCCAGGGGGGAATAGCAATCAGCCCCAGCATTTT	CASPGGNSNQPQHF
-	TRBV11-2	16	TRBJ2-7	-	TGTGCCAGCAGCTTGGAGGGGGCTTCTTATCGCTACGAGCAGTACTTC	CASSLEGASYRYEQYF
-	TRBV5-1	15	TRBJ2-6	-	TGCGCCAGCAGCTTGGTGGGGAGTGGGGCCAACGTCCTGACTTTC	CASSLVGSGANVLTF
-	TRBV6-5	14	TRBJ2-2	TRBD1	TGTGCCAGCAGTCCGACAGGGGCCACCGGGGAGCTGTTTTTT	CASSPTGATGELFF
-	TRBV5-1	13	TRBJ2-5	-	TGCGCCAGCAGCTTCGACACCCAAGAGACCCAGTACTTC	CASSFDTQETQYF
-	TRBV3-1/TRBV3-2	15	TRBJ2-3	TRBD2	TGTGCCAGCAGTCGACTAGCGGGGGGTGTCGATACGCAGTATTTT	CASSRLAGGVDTQYF
-	TRBV4-1	14	TRBJ1-1	-	TGCGCCAGCAGCCACCCAGTTCGAAACACTGAAGCTTTCTTT	CASSHPVRNTEAFF
-	TRBV27	15	TRBJ2-3	TRBD2	TGTGCCAGCAGTTTGGAGCGGGGGAGCACAGATACGCAGTATTTT	CASSLERGSTDTQYF
-	TRBV30	15	TRBJ2-7	TRBD1	TGTGCCTGGAGTCCCGGGACAGGGGCATCCTACGAGCAGTACTTC	CAWSPGTGASYEQYF
-	TRBV6-5	15	TRBJ2-7	TRBD1	TGTGCCAGCAGTTACGCGGGACAGGGTATGCGAGAGCAGTACTTC	CASSYAGQGMREQYF
-	TRBV24-1	19	TRBJ2-1	TRBD2	TGTGCCACCAGTGATTTGCCGGGCGGGGGGGCAAACTCCTACAATGAGCAGTTCTTC	CATSDLPGGGANSYNEQFF
few	TRBV2	16	TRBJ2-7	-	TGTGCCAGCAGTGAAGGGCCCCGACAGCCAGCCTACGAGCAGTACTTC	CASSEGPRQPAYEQYF
-	TRBV6-1	16	TRBJ2-3	TRBD2	TGTGCCAGCAGTGAAGGGACTAGCGGATACACAGATACGCAGTATTTT	CASSEGTSGYTDTQYF
-	TRBV14	14	TRBJ2-1	-	TGTGCCAGCAGCCCCCTTATAAGCTTGAATGAGCAGTTCTTC	CASSPLISLNEQFF
-	TRBV15	15	TRBJ1-2	TRBD1	TGTGCCACCAGCAGATATAAGGGGGCGATGGGTGGCTACACCTTC	CATSRYKGAMGGYTF
-	TRBV29-1	14	TRBJ2-2	-	TGCAGCGTTAGGCCGGGCAGGGCCACCGGGGAGCTGTTTTTT	CSVRPGRATGELFF